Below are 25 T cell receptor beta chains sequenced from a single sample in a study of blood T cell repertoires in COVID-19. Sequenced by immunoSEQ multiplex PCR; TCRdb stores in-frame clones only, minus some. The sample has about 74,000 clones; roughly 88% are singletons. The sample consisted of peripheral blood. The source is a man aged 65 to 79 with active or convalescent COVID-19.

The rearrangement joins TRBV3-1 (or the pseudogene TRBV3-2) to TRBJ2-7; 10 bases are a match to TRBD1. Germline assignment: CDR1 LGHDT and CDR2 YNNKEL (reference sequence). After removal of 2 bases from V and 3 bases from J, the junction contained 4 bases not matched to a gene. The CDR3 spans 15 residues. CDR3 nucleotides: TGTGCCAGCAGCCAACACCGGGACAGGGGCTACGAGCAGTACTTC. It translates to CASSQHRDRGYEQYF.

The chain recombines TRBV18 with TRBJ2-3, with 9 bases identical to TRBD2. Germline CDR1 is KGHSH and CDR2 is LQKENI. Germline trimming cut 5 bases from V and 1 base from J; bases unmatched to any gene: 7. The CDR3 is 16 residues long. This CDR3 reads CASSKRSGSGTDTQYF. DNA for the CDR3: TGTGCCAGCTCAAAGCGTAGCGGGAGTGGCACAGATACGCAGTATTTT.

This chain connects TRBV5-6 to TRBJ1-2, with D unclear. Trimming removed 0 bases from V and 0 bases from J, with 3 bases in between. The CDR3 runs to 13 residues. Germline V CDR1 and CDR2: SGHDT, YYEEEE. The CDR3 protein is CASSLGANYGYTF. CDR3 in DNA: TGTGCCAGCAGCTTGGGAGCTAACTATGGCTACACCTTC.

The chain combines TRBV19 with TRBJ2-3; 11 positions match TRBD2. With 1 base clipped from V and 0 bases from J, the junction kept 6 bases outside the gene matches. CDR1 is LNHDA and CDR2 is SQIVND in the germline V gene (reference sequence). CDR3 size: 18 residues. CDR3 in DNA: TGTGCCAGTAGTATAGGACTAGCGGGGACCTCTAGCACAGATACGCAGTATTTT. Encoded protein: CASSIGLAGTSSTDTQYF. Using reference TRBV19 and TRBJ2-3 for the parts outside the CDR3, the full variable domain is DGGITQSPKYLFRKEGQNVTLSCEQNLNHDAMYWYRQDPGQGLRLIYYSQIVNDFQKGDIAEGYSVSREKKESFPLTVTSAQKNPTAFYLCASSIGLAGTSSTDTQYFGPGTRLTVL.

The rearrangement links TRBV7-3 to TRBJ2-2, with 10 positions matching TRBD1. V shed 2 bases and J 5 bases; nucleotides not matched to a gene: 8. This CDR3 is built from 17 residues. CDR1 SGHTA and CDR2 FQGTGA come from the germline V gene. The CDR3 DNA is TGTGCCAGCAGCTTAGCCGGGACAGGGGATTTTACCGGGGAGCTGTTTTTT. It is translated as CASSLAGTGDFTGELFF.

CDR3 coding DNA: TGTGCCAGTAAAGGACAACAGGGGGATACGCAGTATTTT. The encoded protein is CASKGQQGDTQYF. This chain uses TRBV18 with TRBJ2-3, with 7 positions matching TRBD1. J gave up 6 bases and V 9 bases, and 9 bases lay outside the gene matches. Germline values: CDR1 KGHSH, CDR2 LQKENI. This CDR3 contains 13 residues.

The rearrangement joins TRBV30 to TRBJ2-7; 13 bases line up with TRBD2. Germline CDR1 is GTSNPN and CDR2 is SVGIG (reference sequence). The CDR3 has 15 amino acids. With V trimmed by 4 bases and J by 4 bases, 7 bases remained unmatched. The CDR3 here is CAWTSGLAGLYEQYF. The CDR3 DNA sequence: TGTGCCTGGACGTCGGGACTAGCGGGGTTGTACGAGCAGTACTTC.

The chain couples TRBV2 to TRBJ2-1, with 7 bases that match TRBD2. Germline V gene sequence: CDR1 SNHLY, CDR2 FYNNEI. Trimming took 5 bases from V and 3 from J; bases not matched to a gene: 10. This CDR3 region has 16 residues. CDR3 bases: TGTGCCAGCAGTCGACTAGCCACAGCAAACTACAATGAGCAGTTCTTC. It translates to CASSRLATANYNEQFF.

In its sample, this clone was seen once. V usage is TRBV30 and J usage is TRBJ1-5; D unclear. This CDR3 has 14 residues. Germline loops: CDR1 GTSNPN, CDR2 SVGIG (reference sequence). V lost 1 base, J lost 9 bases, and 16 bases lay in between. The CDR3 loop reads CAWSAGLLTRPQHF. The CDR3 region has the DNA TGTGCCTGGAGTGCTGGCCTCCTGACTCGGCCCCAGCATTTT. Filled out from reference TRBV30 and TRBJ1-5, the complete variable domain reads SQTIHQWPATLVQPVGSPLSLECTVEGTSNPNLYWYRQAAGRGLQLLFYSVGIGQISSEVPQNLSASRPQDRQFILSSKKLLLSDSGFYLCAWSAGLLTRPQHFGDGTRLSIL.

CDR3 residues: CASFPGGVGGYTF. CDR3 DNA: TGTGCCAGCTTTCCGGGGGGAGTGGGTGGCTACACCTTC. The chain uses TRBV28 and TRBJ1-2, with a weak D call TRBD1 (5 bases). Germline CDR1 and CDR2: MDHEN and SYDVKM. V lost 8 bases and J 7 bases, leaving 17 bases between the germline ends. The CDR3 loop spans 13 amino acids.

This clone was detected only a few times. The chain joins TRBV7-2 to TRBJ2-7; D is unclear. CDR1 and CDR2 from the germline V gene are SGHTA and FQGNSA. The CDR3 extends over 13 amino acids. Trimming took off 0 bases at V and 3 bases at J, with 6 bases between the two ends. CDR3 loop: CASSLAPVYEQYF. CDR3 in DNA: TGTGCCAGCAGCTTAGCGCCGGTCTACGAGCAGTACTTC.

The CDR3 loop is CASSQGGLITEAFF. For the CDR3, the DNA is TGTGCCAGCAGTCAAGGGGGTTTGATCACTGAAGCTTTCTTT. The V call is TRBV28, the J call TRBJ1-1; weak D call: TRBD1 (6 bases). The CDR3 has 14 amino acids. Trimming cost V 5 bases and J 4 bases, with 14 bases left between them. CDR1 and CDR2 (germline): MDHEN, SYDVKM.

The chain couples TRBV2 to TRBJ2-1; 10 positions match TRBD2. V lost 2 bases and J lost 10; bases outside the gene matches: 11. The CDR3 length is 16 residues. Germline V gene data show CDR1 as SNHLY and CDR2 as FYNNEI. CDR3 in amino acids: CASSELGLAGELEQFF. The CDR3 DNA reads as TGTGCCAGCAGTGAATTAGGGCTAGCGGGGGAACTCGAGCAGTTCTTC.

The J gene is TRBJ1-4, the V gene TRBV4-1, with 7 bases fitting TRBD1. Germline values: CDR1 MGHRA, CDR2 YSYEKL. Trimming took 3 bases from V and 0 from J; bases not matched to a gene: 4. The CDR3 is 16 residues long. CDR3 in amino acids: CASSQGTAATNEKLFF. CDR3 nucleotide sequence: TGCGCCAGCAGCCAGGGGACAGCCGCAACTAATGAAAAACTGTTTTTT.

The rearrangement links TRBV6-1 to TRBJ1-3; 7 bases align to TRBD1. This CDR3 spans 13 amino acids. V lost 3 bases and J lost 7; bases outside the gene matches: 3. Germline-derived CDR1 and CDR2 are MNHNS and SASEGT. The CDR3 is CASSENRGNTIYF. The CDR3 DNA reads TGTGCCAGCAGTGAGAACAGGGGTAACACCATATATTTT.

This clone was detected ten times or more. CDR3 protein: CAISRDRADQPQHF. CDR3 sequence (DNA): TGTGCCATCAGTCGGGACAGGGCGGATCAGCCCCAGCATTTT. The gene calls are TRBV10-3 and TRBJ1-5; TRBD1 aligns across 9 bases. The CDR3 extends over 14 amino acids. V shed 5 bases and J 5 bases; nucleotides not matched to a gene: 4. Germline V CDR1 and CDR2: ENHRY, SYGVKD.

The CDR3 is CASSWGQASYEQYF. For the CDR3, the DNA is TGTGCCAGCAGCTGGGGACAGGCCTCCTACGAGCAGTACTTC. This chain links TRBV5-5 with TRBJ2-7; 8 bases are a match to TRBD1. Germline V gene lookup returns CDR1 SGHKS and CDR2 YYEKEE (reference sequence). The V and J ends lost 3 bases and 0 bases, in that order; junction bases with no gene match: 2. CDR3 length: 14 amino acids.

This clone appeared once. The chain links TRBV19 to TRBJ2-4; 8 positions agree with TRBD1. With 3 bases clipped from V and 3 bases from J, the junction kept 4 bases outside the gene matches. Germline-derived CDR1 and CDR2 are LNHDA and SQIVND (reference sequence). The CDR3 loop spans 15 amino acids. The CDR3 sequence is CASSIVGQGKNIQYF. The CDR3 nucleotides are TGTGCCAGTAGTATCGTCGGACAGGGCAAAAACATTCAGTACTTC.

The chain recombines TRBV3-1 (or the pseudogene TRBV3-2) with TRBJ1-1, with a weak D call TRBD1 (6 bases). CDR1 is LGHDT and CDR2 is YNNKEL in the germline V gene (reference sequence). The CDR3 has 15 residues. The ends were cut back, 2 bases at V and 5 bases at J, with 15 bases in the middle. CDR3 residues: CASSQRPTGQTEAFF. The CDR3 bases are TGTGCCAGCAGCCAAAGACCGACAGGACAGACTGAAGCTTTCTTT.

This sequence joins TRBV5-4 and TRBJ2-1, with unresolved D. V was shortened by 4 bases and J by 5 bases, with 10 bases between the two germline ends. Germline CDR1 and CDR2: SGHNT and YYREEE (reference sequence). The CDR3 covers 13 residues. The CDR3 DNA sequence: TGTGCCAGCAGCCAAACAAGAAACAATGAGCAGTTCTTC. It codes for CASSQTRNNEQFF.

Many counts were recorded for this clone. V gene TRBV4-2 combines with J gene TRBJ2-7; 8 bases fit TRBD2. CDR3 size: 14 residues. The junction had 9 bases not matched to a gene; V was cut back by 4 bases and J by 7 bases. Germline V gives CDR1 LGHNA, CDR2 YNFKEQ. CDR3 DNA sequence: TGTGCCAGCAGCCCGGGACTAGATACGGGGGAGCAGTACTTC. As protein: CASSPGLDTGEQYF.

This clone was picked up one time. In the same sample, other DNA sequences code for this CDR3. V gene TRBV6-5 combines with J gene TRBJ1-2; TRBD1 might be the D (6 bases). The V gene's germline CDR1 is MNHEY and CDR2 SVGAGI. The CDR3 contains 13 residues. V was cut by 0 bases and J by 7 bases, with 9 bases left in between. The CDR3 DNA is TGTGCCAGCAGTTACTCGAGGGGGGGTGGCTACACCTTC. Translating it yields CASSYSRGGGYTF.

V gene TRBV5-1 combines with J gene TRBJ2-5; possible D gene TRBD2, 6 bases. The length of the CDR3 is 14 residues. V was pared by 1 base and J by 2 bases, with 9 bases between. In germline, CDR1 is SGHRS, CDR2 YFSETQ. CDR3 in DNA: TGCGCCAGCAGCTTGTTGGGGGGTCAAGAGACCCAGTACTTC. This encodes CASSLLGGQETQYF.

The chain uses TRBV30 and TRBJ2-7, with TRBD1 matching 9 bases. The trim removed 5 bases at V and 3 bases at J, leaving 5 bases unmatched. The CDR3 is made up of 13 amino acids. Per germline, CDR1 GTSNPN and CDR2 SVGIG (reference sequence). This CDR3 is CAWSLGQGYEQYF. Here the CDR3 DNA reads TGTGCCTGGTCCCTGGGACAGGGCTACGAGCAGTACTTC.

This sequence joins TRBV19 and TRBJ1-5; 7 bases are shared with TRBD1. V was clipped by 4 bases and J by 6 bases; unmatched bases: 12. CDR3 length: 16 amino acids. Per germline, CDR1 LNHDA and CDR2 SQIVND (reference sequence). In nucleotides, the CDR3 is TGTGCCAGTAGTACCTCGACAGGGAGTGGGTTTCAGCCCCAGCATTTT. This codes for CASSTSTGSGFQPQHF. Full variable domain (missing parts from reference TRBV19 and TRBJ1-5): DGGITQSPKYLFRKEGQNVTLSCEQNLNHDAMYWYRQDPGQGLRLIYYSQIVNDFQKGDIAEGYSVSREKKESFPLTVTSAQKNPTAFYLCASSTSTGSGFQPQHFGDGTRLSIL.